Listed below are T cell receptor beta chains from one sample, sequenced in a study of post-analysis software for immune sequencing data. In TCRdb, the PCR reads were re-called with MiXCR into one record per CDR3 protein. The sample yields 150,000 to 200,000 distinct CDR3 sequences, around 30% seen once. Sequences were obtained from blood. These TCRs come from a girl between 5 and 17 years old with multiple sclerosis. CDR3s include the opening cysteine and the closing phenylalanine or tryptophan. The D gene is left open where the match is weak. Rows give clone size only sometimes, using once, few, many, or a class for an expanded clone.

j_call clone_size v_call d_call cdr3_length cdr3_nt cdr3_aa
TRBJ2-3 many TRBV7-9 TRBD2 16 TGTGCCAGCAGCCCACGGCAGCGGGAGGGGGCAGATACGCAGTATTTT CASSPRQREGADTQYF
TRBJ1-2 few TRBV2 - 14 TGTGCCAGCAGTGAACTGGGGGCGAACTATGGCTACACCTTC CASSELGANYGYTF
TRBJ1-1 - TRBV20-1 - 16 TGCAGTGCTAGAGCCTCTGAACGGGGGCCGGACACTGAAGCTTTCTTT CSARASERGPDTEAFF
TRBJ2-3 many TRBV10-1 TRBD2 15 TGCGCCAGCAGTGTGGCTAGCGGGAGCGCAGATACGCAGTATTTT CASSVASGSADTQYF
TRBJ2-1 - TRBV24-1 TRBD2 14 TGTGCCACCGGGGGACTAGCGGGAGTGGGTGAGCAGTTCTTC CATGGLAGVGEQFF
TRBJ2-2 - TRBV20-1 - 15 TGCAGTGCTTCCTTGGGGCCACGGCGGACCGGGGAGCTGTTTTTT CSASLGPRRTGELFF
TRBJ2-1 many TRBV2 TRBD2 13 TGTGCCAGACTAGCGGGAGAGGGATATGAGCAGTTCTTC CARLAGEGYEQFF
TRBJ1-2 - TRBV7-9 - 14 TGTGCCAGCAGCTCACAGAGAGCTAACTATGGCTACACCTTC CASSSQRANYGYTF
TRBJ2-5 many TRBV10-3 - 13 TGTGCCATCAGGCTGGGGGACCAAGAGACCCAGTACTTC CAIRLGDQETQYF
TRBJ1-1 - TRBV11-2 - 15 TGTGCCAGCAGCCAACCATCAGGGACGGACACTGAAGCTTTCTTT CASSQPSGTDTEAFF
TRBJ2-1 - TRBV30 - 16 TGTGCCTGGAGAATGAACCTCAAGAGCTCCTACAATGAGCAGTTCTTC CAWRMNLKSSYNEQFF
TRBJ2-1 - TRBV28 TRBD1 15 TGTGCCAGCAGGCCCTGGGACAGGGGCCCTACTGAGCAGTTCTTC CASRPWDRGPTEQFF
TRBJ2-1 many TRBV20-1 TRBD2 12 TGCAGCGGACTAGCGGGAGTTGGTGAGCAGTTCTTC CSGLAGVGEQFF
TRBJ1-1 - TRBV5-4 TRBD1 15 TGTGCCAGCAGCTTGGACCCAACAGGGGACACTGAAGCTTTCTTT CASSLDPTGDTEAFF
TRBJ2-3 few TRBV3-1 - 14 TGTGCCAGCAGCCCTCCGATGGGCACAGATACGCAGTATTTT CASSPPMGTDTQYF
TRBJ2-5 - TRBV12-3/TRBV12-4 - 11 TGTGCCAGCAGTTTGGGGACTCTTCAGTACTTC CASSLGTLQYF
TRBJ1-2 few TRBV14 - 16 TGTGCCAGCAGCCCCCGAAGAGGGTATGAGCTCTATGACTACACCTTC CASSPRRGYELYDYTF
TRBJ1-1 - TRBV28 - 13 TGTGCCAGCAGCTCCGGAGGGGGAACTGAAGCTTTCTTT CASSSGGGTEAFF